Listed here are 20 T cell receptor beta chains from one sample, sequenced in a study of blood T cells in healthy people across ages. A J-beta primer mix and a sample-barcoded 5' primer were used in a second PCR of about 7 to 12 cycles. MiXCR, applied by TCRdb to the 5' RACE reads, yields one record per CDR3 protein. The data contain around 970,000 distinct CDR3 sequences, about 53% of them seen just once; the ten biggest clones take up about 20%. Material: blood. These receptors came from a woman aged 60 to 75 in good health.

The chain has TRBV25-1 and TRBJ1-2; unclear D gene. This CDR3 is 13 amino acids long. Trimming stripped 1 base from V and 4 bases from J, with 7 bases between. The germline CDR1 and CDR2 sequences are MGHDK and SYGVNS. This chain's CDR3 is CASSEWSGYGYTF. CDR3 DNA sequence: TGTGCCAGCAGTGAATGGAGTGGCTATGGCTACACCTTC.

V is TRBV7-8 and J is TRBJ2-7; D is undetermined. The length of the CDR3 is 16 residues. Between the trimmed V and J ends, which lost 5 bases and 1 base, there was a span of 18 bases. Germline V lookup: CDR1 SGHVS, CDR2 FQNEAQ. The CDR3 nucleotides read TGTGCCAGCAGCCCCAGCCGTCTCAGGCCGTCCTACGAGCAGTACTTC. Encoded protein: CASSPSRLRPSYEQYF.

The chain employs TRBV29-1 and TRBJ2-1, with D possibly being TRBD2 (5 bases). CDR1 and CDR2 from the germline V gene are SQVTM and ANQGSEA. Trimming stripped 2 bases from V and 7 bases from J, with 15 bases between. The CDR3 has 14 amino acids. The CDR3 protein is CSVETREGWNEQFF. The CDR3 DNA sequence: TGCAGCGTTGAAACGCGCGAGGGTTGGAATGAGCAGTTCTTC.

This clonotype came up many times. The gene calls are TRBV7-2 and TRBJ2-5, with TRBD2 matching over 7 bases. The CDR3 has 13 amino acids. Per the germline V gene, CDR1 is SGHTA and CDR2 is FQGNSA. V gave up 1 base and J gave up 4 bases; unmatched junction bases: 0. CDR3 region: CASSLGLAETQYF. The CDR3, as DNA: TGTGCCAGCAGCTTAGGACTAGCAGAGACCCAGTACTTC.

The chain combines TRBV9 with TRBJ2-4; 10 nucleotides agree with TRBD1. The CDR3 has 15 amino acids. Germline assignment: CDR1 SGDLS and CDR2 YYNGEE. V dropped 0 bases and J dropped 7; count of bases not matched to a gene: 4. The CDR3 region has the DNA TGTGCCAGCAGCGTAGTCGGGGACAGGGGTAACATTCAGTACTTC. Translation: CASSVVGDRGNIQYF.

The sample holds a few counts of this clonotype. V gene TRBV2 combines with J gene TRBJ2-2; D perhaps matches TRBD2 (6 bases). Germline V lookup: CDR1 SNHLY, CDR2 FYNNEI. The CDR3 consists of 14 residues. V lost 8 bases and J lost 4, with 14 bases in between. The CDR3 DNA is TGTGCCAGCTTCCGGGAGAAGAGCACCGGGGAGCTGTTTTTT. This gives the protein CASFREKSTGELFF.

The chain combines TRBV4-2 with TRBJ1-6, with D hard to call. V lost 4 bases, J lost 8 bases, and 9 bases lay in between. CDR1 is LGHNA, CDR2 YNFKEQ, per germline. The CDR3 runs 13 residues. Here the CDR3 DNA reads TGTGCCAGCAGCCCTTCAGGTTATTCACCCCTCCACTTT. Translating it yields CASSPSGYSPLHF.

In its sample, this clonotype was seen a few times. The chain links TRBV7-9 to TRBJ1-1; D is perhaps TRBD1 (6 bases). Trimming took off 5 bases at V and 3 bases at J, with 22 bases between the two ends. This CDR3 contains 17 residues. Germline V gives CDR1 SEHNR, CDR2 FQNEAQ (reference sequence). CDR3 region: CASSPYLGARLDTEAFF. CDR3 nucleotide sequence: TGTGCCAGCAGCCCATATCTGGGGGCCCGTCTCGACACTGAAGCTTTCTTT.

In this sample, this clonotype turned up a few times. Here the CDR3 DNA reads TGCGCCAGCCGACAAGGAACAGGGGGCGCTGTCTACGAGCAGTACTTC. It encodes CASRQGTGGAVYEQYF. The V and J genes are TRBV5-1 and TRBJ2-7, with 9 bases lining up with TRBD1. Trimming cost V 7 bases and J 3 bases; bases outside gene matches: 14. The CDR3 spans 16 residues. The germline V gene has CDR1 SGHRS and CDR2 YFSETQ.

This clonotype was recorded a few times. The chain carries TRBV12-5 and TRBJ2-5; TRBD2 aligns across 11 bases. The V segment lost 8 bases and the J segment 3 bases; nucleotides outside the gene matches: 5. CDR1 and CDR2 (germline): LGHNT, FRNRAP. CDR3 length: 14 amino acids. The CDR3 DNA is TGTGCTAGTCCGGGACTAGCGGTCGAAGAGACCCAGTACTTC. Encoded protein: CASPGLAVEETQYF. The entire variable domain, with the rest obtained from reference TRBV12-5 and TRBJ2-5, is as follows: DARVTQTPRHKVTEMGQEVTMRCQPILGHNTVFWYRQTMMQGLELLAYFRNRAPLDDSGMPKDRFSAEMPDATLATLKIQPSEPRDSAVYFCASPGLAVEETQYFGPGTRLLVL.

This clonotype has just a few counts. The J gene is TRBJ2-7, the V gene TRBV5-1; 8 nucleotides line up with TRBD1. Germline V gene data show CDR1 as SGHRS and CDR2 as YFSETQ. The CDR3 runs 16 residues. Germline trimming cut 3 bases from V and 4 bases from J; bases unmatched to any gene: 12. The CDR3 reads CASSWGRTGTHYEQYF. In DNA form, the CDR3 reads TGCGCCAGCAGCTGGGGGCGGACAGGGACCCATTACGAGCAGTACTTC.

This clonotype was counted between two and nine times. V usage is TRBV7-8 and J usage is TRBJ2-6; D is undetermined. V was shortened by 5 bases and J by 3 bases, with 11 bases between the two germline ends. Germline-derived CDR1 and CDR2 are SGHVS and FQNEAQ. The CDR3 is 15 amino acids. CDR3 in amino acids: CASSPVILGANVLTF. Here the CDR3 DNA reads TGTGCCAGCAGCCCCGTGATCCTTGGGGCCAACGTCCTGACTTTC.

The rearrangement uses TRBV20-1 and TRBJ2-7; D may be TRBD2 (6 bases). Trimming removed 0 bases at V and 2 bases at J, with 8 bases between. The CDR3 covers 13 residues. In germline, CDR1 is DFQATT, CDR2 SNEGSKA (reference sequence). DNA for the CDR3: TGCAGTGCTAGAGATGGGGGGACCTACGAGCAGTACTTC. Translated: CSARDGGTYEQYF.

CDR3 loop: CASTVDWAEQETQYF. CDR3 bases: TGCGCCAGCACCGTAGACTGGGCCGAACAGGAGACCCAGTACTTC. V usage is TRBV5-1 and J usage is TRBJ2-5, with no clear D. Looked up from germline, CDR1 is SGHRS and CDR2 is YFSETQ. The CDR3 sequence is 15 residues long. Trimming left V 6 bases short and J 5 bases short, with 20 bases between.

V is TRBV3-1 and J is TRBJ2-5; 8 bases align to TRBD1. Germline CDR1 LGHDT, CDR2 YNNKEL (reference sequence). The CDR3 consists of 15 residues. V lost 3 bases and J lost 5; bases outside the gene matches: 8. CDR3 region: CASSHGRGRRETQYF. The CDR3 nucleotides read TGTGCCAGCAGCCATGGCAGGGGGCGGCGGGAGACCCAGTACTTC.

Note on this clonotype: Just one base apart from a much larger clone, this may be a read error. The V gene is TRBV27, the J gene TRBJ2-1; 15 bases map to TRBD2. The CDR3 contains 15 residues. Looked up from germline, CDR1 is MNHEY and CDR2 is SMNVEV (reference sequence). V trimming: 10 bases; J trimming: 9 bases; junction bases outside the gene matches: 10. In DNA, the CDR3 is TGTGCCACCATGCGGACTAGCGGGAGGGGTGCTGAGCAGTTCTTC. Protein product: CATMRTSGRGAEQFF.

CDR3 loop: CASSTTRRKNHEQFF. In DNA form, the CDR3 reads TGTGCCAGCAGCACGACTAGGCGGAAGAATCATGAGCAGTTCTTC. This chain connects TRBV3-1 to TRBJ2-1; D is possibly TRBD2 (6 bases). CDR1 is LGHDT and CDR2 is YNNKEL in the germline V gene (reference sequence). The CDR3 is made up of 15 amino acids. The V end was cut by 5 bases, the J end by 8 bases, with 19 bases between.

The chain links TRBV15 to TRBJ1-2, with D unresolved. CDR1 is LNHNV and CDR2 is YYDKDF in the germline V gene (reference sequence). This CDR3 has 14 residues. V was clipped by 5 bases and J by 2 bases, with 12 bases between them. The CDR3: CATSPIVTNYGYTF. The CDR3 nucleotides read TGTGCCACCAGCCCTATCGTGACCAACTATGGCTACACCTTC.

In this sample, this clonotype turned up a few times. V is TRBV27 and J is TRBJ2-7; D possibly corresponds to TRBD1 (6 bases). V was shortened by 6 bases and J by 0 bases, with 12 bases between the two germline ends. CDR1 and CDR2 from the germline V gene are MNHEY and SMNVEV (reference sequence). The length of the CDR3 is 14 residues. CDR3 DNA: TGTGCCAGCAGAGAGGGGACACGCTCCTACGAGCAGTACTTC. Its protein product is CASREGTRSYEQYF.

V is TRBV7-2 and J is TRBJ2-1; D unresolved. CDR3 size: 13 residues. Germline V lookup: CDR1 SGHTA, CDR2 FQGNSA. The ends were cut back, 5 bases at V and 5 bases at J, with 10 bases in the middle. CDR3 loop: CASSPGPNNEQFF. In nucleotides, the CDR3 is TGTGCCAGCAGCCCCGGGCCAAACAATGAGCAGTTCTTC. The whole variable domain, remainder taken from reference TRBV7-2 and TRBJ2-1, is GAGVSQSPSNKVTEKGKDVELRCDPISGHTALYWYRQSLGQGLEFLIYFQGNSAPDKSGLPSDRFSAERTGGSVSTLTIQRTQQEDSAVYLCASSPGPNNEQFFGPGTRLTVL.